Described below is a single TCR beta chain sequence and its context. Its antigen target is currently unknown. Base qualities are missing; no much larger clone stands one base away. V sheds 0 bases and J sheds 3 bases, leaving 12 bases between their ends. CDR1 SGDLS and CDR2 YYNGEE are derived from the germline V gene. The CDR3 sequence holds 15 residues, the cysteine and phenylalanine included. Kept here is only the CDR3 DNA, which spans 45 bases and is read in frame from base 1. For the CD8 naive samples, CD45RO-negative cells were positively selected for CCR7, yielding a CD45RA+CCR7+ population from which TemRA cells were excluded. Healthy HIV-negative adults with no recently reported acute infections or vaccinations were included as donors. Every donor was a Caucasian adult residing in Nashville, Tennessee, USA. Blood was obtained by leukapheresis, after which PBMCs were separated by Ficoll-Histopaque density gradient centrifugation and cryopreserved in liquid nitrogen vapor phase. Analytical flow cytometry was used to check the purity and quantity of each magnetically sorted T cell population. Genomic DNA was isolated from every sorted fraction and measured by UV absorbance on a Nanodrop 2000c.

TCR CDR3 regions were amplified from genomic DNA by multiplex PCR using the deep immunoSEQ assay. Genomic DNA extracted from each cell subset was distributed evenly over all wells of several immunoSEQ 96-well plates, and each plate served as one replicate. For sorted subsets, 200 to 250 ng of genomic DNA, equivalent to around 31,000 T cell genomes, went into each replicate PCR. The purified libraries were quantified using a Qubit 3.0 fluorometer, sized with a Bioanalyzer 2100, and then quantified again using the KAPA Library Quantification kit. Every immunoSEQ 96-well plate was sequenced on a dedicated single-read 150-cycle Illumina NextSeq 550 flow cell. The study's own analysis went as follows. Because the immunoSEQ output included only junctional sequences and no quality scores, the filtering could not be the same as the filtering used for full-length reads. Sequences were annotated with PyIR, a Python wrapper for IgBLAST v1.9, using IMGT germline references to assign V/J genes and CDR3. Reads with weak V/J assignments (E-value above 1e-6), missing CDR3, stop codons, out-of-frame junctions, or ambiguous translated residues were removed. V3J clonotypes were defined as sequences sharing an identical inferred V gene, J gene, and CDR3 amino acid sequence. The percentage overlap between two repertoires was calculated by dividing the number of shared unique clonotypes by the size of the smaller repertoire. Richness of each repertoire was evaluated using RTK rarefaction, the Chao1 estimator, and Recon v2.1 estimates of unobserved clonotypes. For all TCRbeta clonotypes obtained by the gDNA method from a handful of donors, generation probabilities were computed with OLGA. TCRdb carries this immuneACCESS record with in-frame sequences only. Its versions omit some clonotypes, under half of them owing to an unresolved V gene in the studies checked, with the rest unexplained. Clone size and V and J calls were adopted from that table, with D and trimming inferred from the DNA. Present in this sample are roughly 2.1 million clones, about 93% of which were seen just once. The ten largest clones capture about 1.8% of the sample.

These data belong to a study of shared clonotypes between healthy human individuals (dated by TCRdb to 2019 to 2021). Concerning the study at large: A couple of women and a few men aged 18 to 49 years were included in the cohort. For each donor, CD4 naive and CD4 memory were each run on three plates, CD8 naive on two plates, and CD8 memory on one plate. Blood TCR repertoires of five healthy adults were deeply sequenced to estimate repertoire size and the extent of clonotype sharing between individuals. To increase sequencing depth and limit assay-specific biases, TCR repertoire library preparation and sequencing were carried out by different laboratories using diverse techniques. Each donor's leukapheresis produced roughly between about 0.85 and 10 billion PBMCs. Study-wide findings and limitations: Compared with non-shared clonotypes, clonotypes shared by all four sorted-subset donors had higher generation probabilities. Only blood was sampled, and tissue TCR repertoires likely differ from those in blood. Roughly 5.2% of naive CD4, more than 3% of naive CD8, 2.3% of memory CD4, and 0.4% of memory CD8 clonotypes were shared across several donors. Pairwise subsampling indicated that sequencing depth was expected to affect the degree of clonotype sharing among donors. Rarefaction of sorted-subset datasets indicated incomplete sequencing despite the large sequencing depth. Naive subsets generally had larger estimated clonotype richness than memory subsets. The genetic and exposure-history diversity represented was limited by the small number of donors.

This receptor was identified in a man younger than 35 in good health. Some clones in this sample may be carry-over from other donors' samples. Sequenced material: naive CD8+ T cells from PBMCs. Interpreted using the paper, the cell subset or site label stands for: CD45RA+CCR7+. This receptor chain uses TRBV9 and TRBJ2-5; the D element might be TRBD1 or TRBD2, as each aligns at 5 bases. Read as DNA, the sequence is TGTGCCAGCAGCGTAGACGGGACCAAAAAAGAGACCCAGTACTTC. Translated, this gives CASSVDGTKKETQYF.